Shown below are 5 T cell receptor beta chains from a single sample sequenced in a study of cytomegalovirus exposure and HLA in healthy donors. The data were produced by immunoSEQ multiplex PCR, yet TCRdb's version contains in-frame clones alone and is incomplete. The top ten clones hold around 0.8% of a sample with roughly 350,000 clones, 70% to 90% of them seen once. The source material was PBMCs. The receptors here all came from a woman younger than 35 in good health and CMV-seronegative.

CDR3 in amino acids: CASSIKSGRAGETQYF. In nucleotides, the CDR3 is TGCGCCAGCAGTATAAAGAGCGGGAGGGCGGGAGAGACCCAGTACTTC. The chain has TRBV4-1 and TRBJ2-5; 10 nucleotides match TRBD2. V lost 6 bases and J lost 4; bases outside the gene matches: 11. The CDR3 contains 16 residues. CDR1 is MGHRA and CDR2 is YSYEKL in the germline V gene.

The chain's CDR3 is CASSPQGLPLDIQYF. The DNA for the CDR3 is TGTGCCAGCAGTCCGCAGGGGCTCCCTCTGGACATTCAGTACTTC. This chain links TRBV27 with TRBJ2-4; tentatively, D is TRBD1 (6 bases). Germline V gene sequence: CDR1 MNHEY, CDR2 SMNVEV (reference sequence). The CDR3 spans 15 residues. The V end was cut by 5 bases, the J end by 8 bases, with 19 bases between.

This rearrangement joins TRBV5-4 to TRBJ2-1; tentative D call: TRBD2 (6 bases). The V end lost 3 bases, the J end lost 3 bases, and 13 bases lay between the germline ends. Germline lookup yields CDR1 SGHNT and CDR2 YYREEE (reference sequence). The CDR3 loop spans 15 amino acids. Written as DNA, the CDR3 is TGTGCCAGCAGCTCCAGCGGGCTTTACTACAATGAGCAGTTCTTC. This translates into CASSSSGLYYNEQFF. The whole variable domain, remainder taken from reference TRBV5-4 and TRBJ2-1, is ETGVTQSPTHLIKTRGQQVTLRCSSQSGHNTVSWYQQALGQGPQFIFQYYREEENGRGNFPPRFSGLQFPNYSSELNVNALELDDSALYLCASSSSGLYYNEQFFGPGTRLTVL.

V gene TRBV27 combines with J gene TRBJ2-5; 9 nucleotides align to TRBD2. CDR3 length: 16 amino acids. CDR1 MNHEY and CDR2 SMNVEV come from the germline V gene (reference sequence). The J segment lost 1 base and the V segment lost 5 bases, leaving 8 bases of the junction unmatched. CDR3 DNA sequence: TGTGCCAGCAGTCCGACTAGCGGCGGGCCCCAAGAGACCCAGTACTTC. Amino acid sequence: CASSPTSGGPQETQYF.

This sequence joins TRBV25-1 and TRBJ2-7, with TRBD2 matching 11 bases. The ends lost 1 base at V and 7 bases at J; junction bases unmatched: 12. There are 17 residues in the CDR3. Germline loops: CDR1 MGHDK, CDR2 SYGVNS. The CDR3 here is CASSELVGTSGFGEQYF. The CDR3 DNA follows: TGTGCCAGCAGTGAATTAGTAGGGACTAGCGGTTTTGGGGAGCAGTACTTC.